Below, one T cell receptor (beta chain) is given with its context. The assay was immunoSEQ multiplex PCR, and TCRdb's table has in-frame clones only and misses some. The sample lists tens of thousands of clones; about 89% were seen once. This specimen belongs to a study of resident and recirculating memory T cells in vitiligo. Overall study context: Each patient gave two lesional and two nonlesional epidermal shave biopsies, plus PBMCs.

Germline V gene lookup returns CDR1 SGHNT and CDR2 YYREEE (reference sequence). The germline V and J ends were trimmed by 3 bases and 5 bases, with 15 bases remaining between them. The CDR3 totals 16 residues. The V and J genes are TRBV5-4 and TRBJ1-6; maybe TRBD1 (6 bases). The receptor comes from a male donor with vitiligo. Sequencing was done on a sample of blood. For the CDR3, the DNA is TGTGCCAGCAGCTCCTGGGGGGGACAAAATAATTCACCCCTCCACTTT. Amino acid sequence: CASSSWGGQNNSPLHF.